In its sample, the clone carrying this T cell receptor beta chain was seen many times. What it binds is unknown. This specimen comes from a study of CD8 T cells in ankylosing spondylitis. Study-wide results and limits: What seemed typical of ankylosing spondylitis blood was a TCR beta motif built from about 8 highly homologous variants.

Looked up from germline, CDR1 is MNHEY and CDR2 is SVGAGI. V shed 6 bases, J shed 7 bases, and the junction held 5 bases outside the gene matches. The CDR3 runs 12 residues. In making TCR beta libraries, quantitative 5'-RACE with molecular barcodes was used. TCRdb re-derived calls from the 5' RACE reads in MiXCR, one entry per CDR3 protein. This sample has about 240,000 distinct CDR3 sequences; about 10% occur once, and the top ten carry 5.5% to 8%. This chain links TRBV6-5 with TRBJ1-2, with TRBD1 identical over 7 bases. Sequencing was carried out using blood, either unsorted or a sorted T cell fraction (not recorded which). The receptor comes from a male donor with ankylosing spondylitis or in good health (not recorded which). DNA for the CDR3: TGTGCCAGCAGCCGACAGGGTCGTGGCTACACCTTC. Translation: CASSRQGRGYTF.